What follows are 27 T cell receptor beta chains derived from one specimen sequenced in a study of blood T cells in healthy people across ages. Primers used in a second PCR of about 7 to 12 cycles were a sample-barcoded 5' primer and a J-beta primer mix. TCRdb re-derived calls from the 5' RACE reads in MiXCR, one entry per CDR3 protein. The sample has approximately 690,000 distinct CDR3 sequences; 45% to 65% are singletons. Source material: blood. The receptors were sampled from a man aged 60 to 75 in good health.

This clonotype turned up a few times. The CDR3, as DNA: TGTGCCATCAGCCCGGGGAGGGGCCTAGCGGGGGACAATGAGCAGTTCTTC. As protein: CAISPGRGLAGDNEQFF. This chain uses TRBV10-3 with TRBJ2-1; 10 nucleotides agree with TRBD2. The germline V gene has CDR1 ENHRY and CDR2 SYGVKD. V lost 6 bases, J lost 5 bases, and 13 bases stayed unmatched. The CDR3 is 17 amino acids.

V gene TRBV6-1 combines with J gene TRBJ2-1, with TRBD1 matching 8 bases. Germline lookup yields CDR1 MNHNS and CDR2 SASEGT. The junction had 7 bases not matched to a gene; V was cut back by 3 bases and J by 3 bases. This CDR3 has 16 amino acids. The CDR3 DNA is TGTGCCAGCAGTGACGGGACAGGCCTTCACTACAATGAGCAGTTCTTC. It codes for CASSDGTGLHYNEQFF.

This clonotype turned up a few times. In nucleotides, the CDR3 is TGCAGCGTTGAAGGGGGGCGAGTTGAAGCTTTCTTT. Translating gives CSVEGGRVEAFF. This rearrangement joins TRBV29-1 to TRBJ1-1; weak D call: TRBD1 (6 bases). V lost 1 base to trimming and J lost 7 bases, with 10 bases between them. The CDR3 contains 12 residues. Germline V lookup: CDR1 SQVTM, CDR2 ANQGSEA.

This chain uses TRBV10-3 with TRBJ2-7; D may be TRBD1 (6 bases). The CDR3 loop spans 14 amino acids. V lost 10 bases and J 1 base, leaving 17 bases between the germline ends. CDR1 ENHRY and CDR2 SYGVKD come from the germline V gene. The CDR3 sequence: CATNQGLESYEQYF. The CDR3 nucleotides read TGTGCCACCAACCAGGGGCTAGAGTCCTACGAGCAGTACTTC.

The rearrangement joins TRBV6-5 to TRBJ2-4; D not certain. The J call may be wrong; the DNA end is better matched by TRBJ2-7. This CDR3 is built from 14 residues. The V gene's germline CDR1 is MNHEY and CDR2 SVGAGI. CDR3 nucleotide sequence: TGTGCCAGCACCTCTAGAACCCCTGGAATCGAGCAGTACTTC. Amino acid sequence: CASTSRTPGIEQYF.

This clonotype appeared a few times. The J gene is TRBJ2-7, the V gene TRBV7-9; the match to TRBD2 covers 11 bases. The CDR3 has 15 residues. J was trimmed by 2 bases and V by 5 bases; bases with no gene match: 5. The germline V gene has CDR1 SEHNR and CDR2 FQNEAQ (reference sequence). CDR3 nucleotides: TGTGCCAGCAGCCGCGCGACTAGCGGGGCCTACGAGCAGTACTTC. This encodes CASSRATSGAYEQYF.

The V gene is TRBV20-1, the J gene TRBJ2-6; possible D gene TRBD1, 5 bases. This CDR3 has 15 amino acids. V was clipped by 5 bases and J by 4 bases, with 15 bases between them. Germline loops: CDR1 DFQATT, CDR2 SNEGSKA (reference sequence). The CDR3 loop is CSALKQGSGANVLTF. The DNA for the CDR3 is TGCAGTGCTCTAAAGCAGGGTTCAGGGGCCAACGTCCTGACTTTC.

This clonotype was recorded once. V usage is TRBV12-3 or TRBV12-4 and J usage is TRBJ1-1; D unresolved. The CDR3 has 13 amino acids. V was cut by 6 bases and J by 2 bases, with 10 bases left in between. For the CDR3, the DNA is TGTGCCAGCAGAACCTCGGGAAACACTGAAGCTTTCTTT. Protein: CASRTSGNTEAFF.

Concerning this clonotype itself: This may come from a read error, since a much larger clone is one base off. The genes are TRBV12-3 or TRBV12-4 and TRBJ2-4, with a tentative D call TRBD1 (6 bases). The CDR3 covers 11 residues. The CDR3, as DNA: TGTGCCGGCAGTTTAAAGGGACATCAGTACTTC. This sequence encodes CAGSLKGHQYF.

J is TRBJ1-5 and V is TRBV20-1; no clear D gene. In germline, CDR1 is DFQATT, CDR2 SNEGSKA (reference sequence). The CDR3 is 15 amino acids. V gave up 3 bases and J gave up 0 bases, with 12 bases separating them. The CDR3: CSARGQLYSNQPQHF. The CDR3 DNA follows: TGCAGTGCTAGGGGCCAGCTTTATAGCAATCAGCCCCAGCATTTT.

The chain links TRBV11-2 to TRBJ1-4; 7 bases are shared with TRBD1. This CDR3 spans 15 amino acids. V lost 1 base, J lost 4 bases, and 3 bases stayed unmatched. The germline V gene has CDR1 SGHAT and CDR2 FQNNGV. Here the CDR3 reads CASSLGGTDNEKLFF. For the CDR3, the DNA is TGTGCCAGCAGCTTAGGCGGGACAGATAATGAAAAACTGTTTTTT.

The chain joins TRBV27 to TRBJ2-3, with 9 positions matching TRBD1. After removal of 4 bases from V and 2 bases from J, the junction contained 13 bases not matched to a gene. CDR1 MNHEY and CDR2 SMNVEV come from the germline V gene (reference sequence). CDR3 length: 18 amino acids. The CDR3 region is CASSSQPPRTGDTDTQYF. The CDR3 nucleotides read TGTGCCAGCAGTTCCCAACCTCCTCGGACAGGGGACACAGATACGCAGTATTTT.

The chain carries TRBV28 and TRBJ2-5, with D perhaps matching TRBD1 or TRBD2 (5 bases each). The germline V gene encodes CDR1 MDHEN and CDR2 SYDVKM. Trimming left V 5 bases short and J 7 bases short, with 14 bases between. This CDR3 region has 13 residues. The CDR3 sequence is CASSPLGRGTQYF. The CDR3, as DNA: TGTGCCAGCAGTCCCCTGGGACGCGGGACCCAGTACTTC.

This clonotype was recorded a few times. CDR3 nucleotide sequence: TGTGCCAGCAGCGCGGGACTAGCGGGTGGTATTCAGTACTTC. Encoded protein: CASSAGLAGGIQYF. The chain is built from TRBV11-2 and TRBJ2-4, with 12 bases matching TRBD2. Looked up from germline, CDR1 is SGHAT and CDR2 is FQNNGV. The CDR3 length is 14 residues. Germline trimming cut 5 bases from V and 10 bases from J; bases unmatched to any gene: 6.

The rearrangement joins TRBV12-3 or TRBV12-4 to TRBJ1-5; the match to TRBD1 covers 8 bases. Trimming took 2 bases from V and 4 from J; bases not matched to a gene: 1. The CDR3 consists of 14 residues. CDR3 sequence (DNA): TGTGCCAGCAGTTTAAGACAGGGGAATCAGCCCCAGCATTTT. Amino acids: CASSLRQGNQPQHF.

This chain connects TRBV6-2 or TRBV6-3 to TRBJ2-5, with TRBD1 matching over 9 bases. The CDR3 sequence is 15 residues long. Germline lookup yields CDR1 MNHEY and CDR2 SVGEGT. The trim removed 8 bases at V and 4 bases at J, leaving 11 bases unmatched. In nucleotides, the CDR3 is TGTGCCAGCCGAGCTCCGGACAGGGGCGGAGAGACCCAGTACTTC. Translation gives CASRAPDRGGETQYF.

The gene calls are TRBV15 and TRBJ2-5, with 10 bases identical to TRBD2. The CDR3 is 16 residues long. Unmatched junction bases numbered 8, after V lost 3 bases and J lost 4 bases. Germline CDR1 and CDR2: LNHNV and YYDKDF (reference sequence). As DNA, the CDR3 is TGTGCCACCAGCAGTGATCGAAGCGGGGGGGCAGAGACCCAGTACTTC. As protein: CATSSDRSGGAETQYF.

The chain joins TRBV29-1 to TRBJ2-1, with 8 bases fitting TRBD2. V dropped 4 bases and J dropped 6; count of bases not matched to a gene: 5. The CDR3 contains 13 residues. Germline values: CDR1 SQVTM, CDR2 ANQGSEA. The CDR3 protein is CSVAGGALNEQFF. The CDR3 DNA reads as TGCAGCGTTGCGGGGGGGGCTCTCAATGAGCAGTTCTTC.

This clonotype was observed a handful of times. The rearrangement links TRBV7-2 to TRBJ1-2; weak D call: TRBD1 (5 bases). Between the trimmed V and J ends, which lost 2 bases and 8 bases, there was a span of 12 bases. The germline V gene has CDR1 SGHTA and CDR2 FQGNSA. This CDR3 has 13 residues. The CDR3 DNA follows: TGTGCCAGCAGCTTAACCAGGGTTGGGGGCTACACCTTC. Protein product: CASSLTRVGGYTF.

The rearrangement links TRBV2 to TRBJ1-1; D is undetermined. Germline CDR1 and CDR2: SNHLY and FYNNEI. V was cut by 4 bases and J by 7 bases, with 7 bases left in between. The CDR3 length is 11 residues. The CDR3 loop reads CASSVRSEAFF. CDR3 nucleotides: TGTGCCAGCAGTGTTCGGAGTGAAGCTTTCTTT. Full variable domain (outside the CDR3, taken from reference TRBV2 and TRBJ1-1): EPEVTQTPSHQVTQMGQEVILRCVPISNHLYFYWYRQILGQKVEFLVSFYNNEISEKSEIFDDQFSVERPDGSNFTLKIRSTKLEDSAMYFCASSVRSEAFFGQGTRLTVV.

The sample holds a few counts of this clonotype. The CDR3 protein is CSAAGLLGSPLHF. The CDR3 bases are TGCAGTGCGGCGGGACTTTTGGGTTCACCCCTCCACTTT. The chain is built from TRBV20-1 and TRBJ1-6; perhaps TRBD1 as D (5 bases). Trimming left V 6 bases short and J 9 bases short, with 15 bases between. Germline assignment: CDR1 DFQATT and CDR2 SNEGSKA (reference sequence). This CDR3 contains 13 residues.

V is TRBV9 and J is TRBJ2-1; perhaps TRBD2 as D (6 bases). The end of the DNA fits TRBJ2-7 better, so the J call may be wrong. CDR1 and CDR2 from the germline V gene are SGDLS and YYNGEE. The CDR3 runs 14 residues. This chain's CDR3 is CASSVSALGGEQYF. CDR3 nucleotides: TGTGCCAGCAGCGTTAGCGCCCTGGGGGGCGAGCAGTACTTC.

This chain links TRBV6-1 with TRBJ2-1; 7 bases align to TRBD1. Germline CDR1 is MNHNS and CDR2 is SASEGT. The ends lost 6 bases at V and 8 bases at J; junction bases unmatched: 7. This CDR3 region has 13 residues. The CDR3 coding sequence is TGTGCCAGCAGGGGGGACAGCAGACATGAGCAGTTCTTC. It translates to CASRGDSRHEQFF.

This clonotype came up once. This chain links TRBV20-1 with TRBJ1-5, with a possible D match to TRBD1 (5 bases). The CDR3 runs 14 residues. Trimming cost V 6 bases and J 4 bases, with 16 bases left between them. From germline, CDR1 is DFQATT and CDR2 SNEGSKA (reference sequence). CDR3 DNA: TGCAGTGCCGAGCTTGGGGCGGGAAATCAGCCCCAGCATTTT. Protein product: CSAELGAGNQPQHF.

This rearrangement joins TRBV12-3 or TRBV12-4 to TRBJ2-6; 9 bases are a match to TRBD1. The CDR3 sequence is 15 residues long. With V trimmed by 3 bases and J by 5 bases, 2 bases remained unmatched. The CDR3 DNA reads TGTGCCAGCAGTTTGGGGACAGGGTGGGCCAACGTCCTGACTTTC. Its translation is CASSLGTGWANVLTF.

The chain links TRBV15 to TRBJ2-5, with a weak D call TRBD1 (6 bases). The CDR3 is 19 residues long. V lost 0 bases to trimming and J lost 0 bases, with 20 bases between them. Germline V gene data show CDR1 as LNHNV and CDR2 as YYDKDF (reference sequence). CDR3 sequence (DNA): TGTGCCACCAGCAGAGATCCAGACCAGGCCAGGGGATACCAAGAGACCCAGTACTTC. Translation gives CATSRDPDQARGYQETQYF. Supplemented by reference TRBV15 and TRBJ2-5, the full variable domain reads DAMVIQNPRYQVTQFGKPVTLSCSQTLNHNVMYWYQQKSSQAPKLLFHYYDKDFNNEADTPDNFQSRRPNTSFCFLDIRSPGLGDTAMYLCATSRDPDQARGYQETQYFGPGTRLLVL.

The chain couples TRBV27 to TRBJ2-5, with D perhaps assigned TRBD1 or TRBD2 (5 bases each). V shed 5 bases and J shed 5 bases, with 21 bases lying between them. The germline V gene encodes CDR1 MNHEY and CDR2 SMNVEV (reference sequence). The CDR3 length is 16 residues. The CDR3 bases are TGTGCCAGCAGTAGGACCTTTGGGCAGGGCGGGGAGACCCAGTACTTC. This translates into CASSRTFGQGGETQYF.